This TCR beta chain was captured in a study of cytomegalovirus exposure and HLA in healthy donors (TCRdb year 2017). Notes on the research overall: An earlier analysis of under 600 of the donors reported about 290 Gb of sequence data and approximately 110 million unique TCR beta sequences from some 180 million T cells. An early release covering some 640 HLA-typed donors comprised about 300 gigabases of sequencing data and 65 million to 100 million unique TCR sequences. Among the roughly 370 genotyped donors, 75% to 90% belonged to the genetic ancestry cluster associated with self-reported Caucasian donors. The study aimed to test whether cataloging public T cell receptors could reveal signatures of past pathogen exposure. The study profiled the T cell repertoires of 500 to 800 subjects by immunosequencing and related them to cytomegalovirus serostatus. Along with the 666-subject first cohort, a separate validation cohort of roughly 110 different subjects was used. To predict cytomegalovirus infection status, the study brought together high-throughput TCR immunosequencing, statistical association of individual TCRs with disease status, and machine learning. A later analysis re-examined previously published TCR beta repertoires from roughly 720 donors and added high-resolution HLA genotyping to investigate patterns of TCR occurrence. In the later analysis, no new phenotypic data were used to find candidate immune exposures; instead, reliance was placed on TCR beta sequences and their occurrence across donors. An earlier analysis of approximately 640 of the donors applied high-throughput TCR beta sequencing to assess whether each TCR beta V gene segment acted as functional or pseudogenic. Donor age, sex, ethnicity and CMV serostatus were compiled alongside the repertoire data. A later genetic analysis used genome-wide SNP genotypes for about 60% of the 666 donors, treating that subset as a discovery cohort. Every repertoire in the discovery cohort had been generated on one and the same sequencing platform. HLA typing covered class I and class II loci at four-digit resolution. The number of typed donors differed by locus: about 629-640 for A, B, C, DRB1 and DQB1; approximately 520 for DQA1; 606 for DPA1; and some 470 for DPB1. Because of strong linkage in the cohort, roughly five DR-DQ haplotypes were treated as single units for association and clustering. Among roughly 400 genotyped donors of the cohort, an average of about 220,000 unique TCR beta nucleotide sequences was sequenced per donor, of which roughly 18% were non-productive. Study-wide findings and limitations: A later genetic analysis reported fewer N-insertions in productive TCRs among donors in an Asian-associated ancestry cluster than the approximately 670-donor mean. According to the authors, the approach could potentially be generalized to other disease states and immunological phenotypes. In an earlier analysis of some 550 of the donors, most TCR beta V segments were observed in productive rearrangements about 90% or about 30% of the time, broadly matching IMGT annotations. Presence/absence analyses assumed roughly uniform sequencing depth across donors, an assumption that may not hold. An association between a missense DCLRE1C variant and V-gene and J-gene trimming of TCR beta chains was found in a later genetic analysis and replicated in an independent cohort. According to a later analysis, TCR association rates differed among HLA loci, with DRB1 alleles showing the most associated TCRs and HLA-C alleles showing the fewest. Cytomegalovirus status was reported to be diagnosed by the classifier with high specificity and sensitivity in both the original and validation cohorts. CMV serostatus was the only immune exposure information available for the cohort. A few of the identified cytomegalovirus-associated TCR beta chains were confirmed in vitro to be specific for cytomegalovirus antigens. Because HLA typing was unavailable for some donors at each locus, only the typed subset was used in association tests. The cohort was sequenced for TCR beta chains only, and without alpha or paired-chain data the features that could be detected were limited. A total of 150 to 200 TCR beta chains were listed by the study as associated with cytomegalovirus. Most TCR sequences were seen in very few donors, while some public TCRs were found in many individuals. When HLA alleles, especially DR and DQ, strongly co-occurred, TCR associations were difficult to assign to individual alleles. The sequencing pipeline was judged likely to have produced a cluster of highly shared sequence variants as a technical artifact. The earlier analysis of approximately 560 of the donors excluded roughly 16 rarely observed V segments, including chromosome 9 orphons, because counts were too low. According to a later analysis, most CMV-associated TCR beta chains appeared to be HLA-restricted, and the HLA associations seemed to be driven largely by CMV exposure. A further reported finding was that TCR beta sequences accurately predicted the HLA-A and HLA-B alleles for most subjects in the first cohort. At a false discovery rate of 0.05, a later analysis linked roughly 17,000 TCR beta sequences to specific HLA alleles. Linkage disequilibrium might explain the correlated functional status among segregating V segments, but an unknown experimental factor could not be ruled out. In a later analysis, several top co-occurrence clusters were reported to appear linked to parvovirus B19, influenza, CMV and Epstein-Barr virus. Some IMGT-functional V segments, including TRBV6-2 and TRBV6-3, could not be distinguished by the 87-base-pair reads and were therefore excluded. In a later analysis, HLA-associated TCR beta chains showed more clonal expansion and lower generation probabilities than non-associated chains that were equally common.

The method was the immunoSEQ multiplex PCR assay. For the multiplex PCR, a mixture combining 60 forward primers for TCR Vbeta segments and 13 reverse primers for TCR Jbeta segments was used. The CDR3 region of rearranged TCR beta genes was amplified from genomic DNA by a multiplex PCR assay. The amplified TCR beta libraries were sequenced on the Illumina HiSeq System as 87-base-pair reads. As for how the authors treated the data: Across the 600 to 700 repertoires, a later analysis counted roughly 84 million unique TCR beta chains, some 11 million of which were shared by at least two donors. Raw reads were error-corrected and collapsed into unique sequences with a nearest-neighbor algorithm that merged closely related sequences to remove PCR and sequencing errors. V, D and J gene segments were assigned by aligning CDR3 sequences to IMGT reference sequences. For a sequence to be retained, a match of at least six nucleotides was required to both a V gene segment and a J gene segment. Rearrangements were called productive when the CDR3 lacked stop codons and stayed in frame with V and J; all others were non-productive. CDR3 was defined by IMGT convention, running from the second conserved V-encoded cysteine to the conserved J-encoded phenylalanine. The earlier analysis of some 550 of the donors excluded any sequence lacking an unambiguous match to a single V gene segment. An earlier analysis of 500 to 600 of the donors classified V segments as functional when productive rearrangements were above 56.7% and as segregating when the standard deviation between donors was above 5%. A statistical classification framework was developed to diagnose cytomegalovirus status using the catalog of TCR beta chain sequences. V and J gene assignment, in a later analysis, came from comparing TCR nucleotide sequences with IMGT/GENE-DB human TR gene sequences. The TCRdist pipeline was used in a later analysis to assign CDR3 sequences and most-parsimonious VDJ recombination scenarios. In a later analysis, every TCR beta chain was defined by the combination of its CDR3 amino acid sequence and its V-gene family, and reads without a unique V-gene family were dropped. To address suspected cross-contamination and a sequencing artifact, a later analysis removed around 590 highly shared, low-generation-probability nucleotide sequences. A later analysis calculated a clonal expansion index for each public chain from normalized within-repertoire ranks of inferred template counts. Generation probabilities in a later analysis came from a VDJ recombination model fitted to out-of-frame rearrangements, and those results were checked against IGoR. Hypergeometric tests were used in a later analysis to score TCR-TCR, TCR-HLA and TCR-CMV co-occurrence, with a repertoire-size bias correction applied to the TCR pairs. In a later analysis, false discovery rates were estimated by permuting HLA or CMV assignments 20 times. In a later analysis, co-occurring TCRs were grouped with DBSCAN, and TCRdist sequence similarity was added when clustering was performed within HLA-allele-positive subsets. Repertoires with fewer than 30,000 or more than 120,000 public chains were left out of co-occurrence clustering, as were a handful of repertoires with anomalous nucleotide sharing. TCRdb mirrors the immuneACCESS table, restricted to in-frame sequences. Some clones are absent from its copies; in checked studies, under half trace to an unresolved V gene, and the reason for the others is unknown. That table supplies the V and J calls and clone size; D and trimming were determined from the DNA. A total of fewer than 120,000 clones appear in this sample, roughly 80% of them only once. The ten top clones hold around 6.6% of the sample.

Details on this clone: Its recognized antigen is unknown. One base away there is no much larger clone; base qualities are not given.

The cohort comprised fewer than 700 healthy bone marrow donors. All cohort members were sampled while nominally healthy, although unrecorded immune exposures were likely present. The donor tested CMV seropositive, placing the donor among the roughly 300 seropositive members of the cohort. Each donor provided a peripheral blood sample, and peripheral blood mononuclear cells were used for TCR beta sequencing. Genomic DNA was extracted from the blood cell samples with the Qiagen DNeasy Blood Extraction Kit. Trimming takes 8 bases from V and 9 bases from J, and the germline ends sit 14 bases apart. The germline V gene provides CDR1 SNHLY and CDR2 FYNNEI. The CDR3 holds 13 amino acids from the cysteine to the phenylalanine. The DNA shown is the 39-base CDR3, in frame from base 1.

The rearrangement combines TRBV2 with TRBJ1-6, with no D gene named confidently. Sequenced input: PBMCs. The sequence derives from a man aged 30-40 years in good health and CMV-seropositive. The nucleotide sequence reads as follows: TGTGCCAGCTCTGACTTTGGTCCTTCACCCCTCCACTTT. Its protein reads: CASSDFGPSPLHF.